The clone carrying this T cell receptor beta chain was seen repeatedly, ten times or more. Its target is not known. The sample belongs to a study of T cells in Graves' hyperthyroidism and ophthalmopathy. Study results and caveats: Most thyroid-expanded clonotypes above 0.001 were also found in blood. The model foresaw ophthalmopathy a median around 6.8 months prior to onset.

Patients aged 18 to 65 had newly diagnosed hyperthyroidism lasting under 2 months. Every diagnosis used clinical symptoms, serum thyroxine and TRAb, thyroid ultrasound and orbital computed tomography. Amplified regions were TCR beta CDR3 sequences from RNA transcripts. A set of HTBI primers served as the primers for a first-round RT-PCR of the TCR CDR3. TCRdb passed the multiplex PCR reads through MiXCR, listing each CDR3 protein once. The sample has 280,000 or so distinct CDR3 sequences; approximately 14% are singletons. The germline V gene encodes CDR1 LGHDT and CDR2 YNNKEL (reference sequence). CDR3 length: 13 amino acids. Trimming pared 5 bases from V and 5 bases from J, leaving 10 bases between.

This receptor was obtained from a woman in her forties or fifties with Graves' hyperthyroidism that later progressed to Graves' ophthalmopathy. Source material: blood. This chain connects TRBV3-1 to TRBJ1-5, with unresolved D. CDR3 nucleotide sequence: TGTGCCAGCAGCTTAACTAGATATCAGCCCCAGCATTTT. Protein product: CASSLTRYQPQHF.